This T cell receptor beta chain was identified during a study of control samples from healthy donors and cancer patients. The repertoire was sequenced with immunoSEQ multiplex PCR; TCRdb's copy has only in-frame clones and lacks some. This table has over 150,000 clones, under 95% appearing once. The sequence was obtained from a woman under 30 in good health. Sequencing was carried out using blood.

The CDR3 region has the DNA TGTGCCAGTAGTCTCCCGGGACTTGTTAACTATGGCTACACCTTC. Protein: CASSLPGLVNYGYTF. This sequence joins TRBV19 and TRBJ1-2, with a weak D call TRBD1 (5 bases). There are 15 residues in the CDR3. Germline assignment: CDR1 LNHDA and CDR2 SQIVND (reference sequence). The V and J ends lost 5 bases and 1 base respectively, with 14 bases between them.